The 28 T cell receptor beta chains below were found in one sample sequenced in a study of blood T cell repertoires in COVID-19. TCRdb's copy holds only in-frame clones and misses some; the assay was immunoSEQ multiplex PCR. The data contain some 420,000 clones, more than 80% of them singletons. Material for sequencing was PBMCs or T cells enriched from blood (not recorded which). These receptors were obtained from a man in his thirties or forties who had recovered from COVID-19.

The rearrangement links TRBV28 to TRBJ1-2; D gene unclear. The CDR3 sequence is 15 residues long. Trimming took 2 bases from V and 1 from J, leaving 11 bases between them. In germline, CDR1 is MDHEN, CDR2 SYDVKM. For the CDR3, the DNA is TGTGCCAGCAGTTTAGCTACCGCGCTTAACTATGGCTACACCTTC. It yields the protein CASSLATALNYGYTF.

This chain connects TRBV6-6 to TRBJ2-1; 9 bases agree with TRBD2. Germline values: CDR1 MNHNY, CDR2 SVGAGI (reference sequence). After removal of 5 bases from V and 2 bases from J, the junction contained 7 bases not matched to a gene. CDR3 length: 16 residues. The CDR3 sequence is CASSTGLAGPYNEQFF. The CDR3 coding sequence is TGTGCCAGCAGTACGGGACTAGCTGGACCCTACAATGAGCAGTTCTTC.

J is TRBJ2-6 and V is TRBV7-8, with D unresolved. CDR3 size: 14 residues. Germline V CDR1 and CDR2: SGHVS, FQNEAQ. V was pared by 5 bases and J by 17 bases, with 22 bases between. The CDR3 spells CASSDRSSQRLLTF. For the CDR3, the DNA is TGTGCCAGCAGCGATAGATCATCCCAACGTCTTTTGACTTTC.

The rearrangement joins TRBV28 to TRBJ1-1; D remains ambiguous. Germline V gene sequence: CDR1 MDHEN, CDR2 SYDVKM. The CDR3 length is 10 residues. The CDR3 loop reads CASGRTEAFF. The CDR3 bases are TGTGCAAGCGGCAGGACTGAAGCTTTCTTT.

The chain has TRBV29-1 and TRBJ1-4; D is unresolved. CDR3 length equals 13 residues. The germline gives CDR1 SQVTM, CDR2 ANQGSEA. V shed 7 bases and J shed 3 bases, with 12 bases lying between them. The CDR3 sequence is CSATDAANEKLFF. DNA of the CDR3: TGCAGCGCAACAGATGCCGCTAATGAAAAACTGTTTTTT.

A few counts support this clone. This sequence joins TRBV4-1 and TRBJ2-3; 8 nucleotides line up with TRBD1. V lost 2 bases and J lost 7; bases outside the gene matches: 8. This CDR3 has 15 residues. Germline V gene data show CDR1 as MGHRA and CDR2 as YSYEKL. CDR3 nucleotide sequence: TGCGCCAGCAGCCAATTACAGGGGGGCTGGAATACGCAGTATTTT. This sequence encodes CASSQLQGGWNTQYF.

The chain uses TRBV7-9 and TRBJ1-5, with TRBD1 as a possible D gene (6 bases). The CDR3 has 15 residues. V lost 10 bases to trimming and J lost 3 bases, with 19 bases between them. Germline V gives CDR1 SEHNR, CDR2 FQNEAQ (reference sequence). The DNA for the CDR3 is TGTGCCACTACGGGACACATAACCCCCAATCAGCCCCAGCATTTT. Amino acid sequence: CATTGHITPNQPQHF.

This chain joins TRBV7-8 and TRBJ2-3; 7 bases are shared with TRBD2. CDR1 is SGHVS and CDR2 is FQNEAQ in the germline V gene. This CDR3 comprises 14 residues. V lost 5 bases to trimming and J lost 3 bases; unmatched junction nucleotides: 5. The CDR3 DNA reads TGTGCCAGCAGCCAGCCCGGGGGGACAGATACGCAGTATTTT. It is translated as CASSQPGGTDTQYF.

In regard to this clone: One end of the junction does not line up with germline, which may come from a read error. The chain joins TRBV3-1 (or the pseudogene TRBV3-2) to TRBJ2-1; 9 nucleotides agree with TRBD2. This CDR3 is built from 14 residues. The germline CDR1 and CDR2 sequences are LGHDT and YNNKEL (reference sequence). CDR3 bases: TGTGCCAGCAGTCAAGGGACTAGCTTTAATGAGCAGTTCTTC. Translation: CASSQGTSFNEQFF.

The table lists this clone with a count of one. This chain links TRBV7-9 with TRBJ1-5; 10 nucleotides agree with TRBD1. The CDR3 totals 15 residues. Germline assignment: CDR1 SEHNR and CDR2 FQNEAQ (reference sequence). With V trimmed by 1 base and J by 7 bases, 4 bases remained unmatched. CDR3 loop: CASSLGGQGLQPQHF. The CDR3 DNA reads TGTGCCAGCAGCTTAGGGGGACAGGGGTTGCAGCCCCAGCATTTT.

This chain connects TRBV27 to TRBJ1-3; possible D gene TRBD1, 5 bases. Germline V CDR1 and CDR2: MNHEY, SMNVEV (reference sequence). Trimming took 8 bases from V and 2 from J, leaving 16 bases between them. The CDR3 sequence is 15 residues long. CDR3 DNA: TGTGCCAGCGCCGGAGGGGCAGGGACTGGAAACACCATATATTTT. Its protein is CASAGGAGTGNTIYF.

This sequence joins TRBV29-1 and TRBJ2-7, with D possibly being TRBD1 (6 bases). The CDR3 runs 13 residues. V shed 4 bases and J shed 0 bases, with 10 bases lying between them. The V gene's germline CDR1 is SQVTM and CDR2 ANQGSEA. CDR3 in DNA: TGCAGCGTTGCCGGGACATCCTCCTACGAGCAGTACTTC. Protein sequence: CSVAGTSSYEQYF.

The CDR3: CASSLVDRAYEQYF. Here the CDR3 DNA reads TGTGCCAGCAGCTTGGTTGACAGGGCCTACGAGCAGTACTTC. This chain links TRBV5-4 with TRBJ2-7, with 7 nucleotides matching TRBD1. The V gene end was trimmed by 0 bases and the J gene end by 2 bases; junction bases not matched to a gene: 2. The length of the CDR3 is 14 residues. The germline V gene encodes CDR1 SGHNT and CDR2 YYREEE (reference sequence).

The chain couples TRBV6-5 to TRBJ2-1; perhaps TRBD2 as D (5 bases). The CDR3 length is 15 residues. In germline, CDR1 is MNHEY, CDR2 SVGAGI. V shed 0 bases and J shed 7 bases, with 13 bases lying between them. CDR3 sequence: CASSYSGWRSNEQFF. In DNA form, the CDR3 reads TGTGCCAGCAGTTACTCGGGCTGGAGGTCGAATGAGCAGTTCTTC.

As regards this clone: The same CDR3 can be traced to other DNA sequences in this sample. This chain uses TRBV3-1 (or the pseudogene TRBV3-2) with TRBJ2-3; maybe TRBD2 (5 bases). This CDR3 region has 14 residues. The germline gives CDR1 LGHDT, CDR2 YNNKEL (reference sequence). V was clipped by 4 bases and J by 0 bases, with 8 bases between them. The CDR3 sequence is CASSRSGSTDTQYF. The CDR3, as DNA: TGTGCCAGCAGCCGGAGCGGAAGCACAGATACGCAGTATTTT.

The gene calls are TRBV29-1 and TRBJ1-2; a possible D gene is TRBD1 (6 bases). V dropped 4 bases and J dropped 3 bases, with 12 bases sitting between them. The CDR3 covers 13 residues. Germline lookup yields CDR1 SQVTM and CDR2 ANQGSEA. DNA of the CDR3: TGCAGCGTTGCCGTAGGGGGGGACTATGGCTACACCTTC. This encodes CSVAVGGDYGYTF.

The chain employs TRBV20-1 and TRBJ1-1, with D hard to call. The V gene's germline CDR1 is DFQATT and CDR2 SNEGSKA (reference sequence). The CDR3 covers 11 residues. Trimming stripped 3 bases from V and 8 bases from J, with 10 bases between. Here the CDR3 reads CSASFVLEAFF. The CDR3 DNA sequence: TGCAGTGCTAGCTTCGTGTTGGAAGCTTTCTTT.

This chain links TRBV28 with TRBJ1-2; weak D call: TRBD1 (6 bases). The CDR3 spans 14 residues. Germline assignment: CDR1 MDHEN and CDR2 SYDVKM. V was shortened by 2 bases and J by 7 bases, with 14 bases between the two germline ends. CDR3 DNA sequence: TGTGCCAGCAGTTTAAGCGGGACAACCCGTGGCTACACCTTC. Amino acids: CASSLSGTTRGYTF.

J is TRBJ1-4 and V is TRBV2; the match to TRBD1 covers 8 bases. Trimming at V came to 1 base and at J to 7 bases, leaving 8 bases not matched to a gene. The V gene's germline CDR1 is SNHLY and CDR2 FYNNEI. This CDR3 is built from 16 residues. CDR3 amino acids: CASSEEQGARGEKLFF. The CDR3 nucleotides read TGTGCCAGCAGTGAAGAGCAGGGGGCGAGGGGTGAAAAACTGTTTTTT.

V usage is TRBV7-9 and J usage is TRBJ2-7, with 9 bases matching TRBD2. This CDR3 spans 15 amino acids. Germline V lookup: CDR1 SEHNR, CDR2 FQNEAQ (reference sequence). Trimming at V came to 1 base and at J to 6 bases, leaving 7 bases not matched to a gene. CDR3: CASSLEAGGWSEQYF. Written as DNA, the CDR3 is TGTGCCAGCAGCTTAGAGGCGGGAGGGTGGAGCGAGCAGTACTTC.

The chain couples TRBV29-1 to TRBJ1-1, with D perhaps matching TRBD1 (5 bases). The CDR3 is made up of 13 amino acids. Per the germline V gene, CDR1 is SQVTM and CDR2 is ANQGSEA. V dropped 7 bases and J dropped 6 bases, with 18 bases sitting between them. The CDR3: CSAEGLQEAEAFF. DNA for the CDR3: TGCAGCGCCGAGGGACTCCAAGAGGCTGAAGCTTTCTTT. Variable domain in full (rest from reference TRBV29-1 and TRBJ1-1): SAVISQKPSRDICQRGTSLTIQCQVDSQVTMMFWYRQQPGQSLTLIATANQGSEATYESGFVIDKFPISRPNLTFSTLTVSNMSPEDSSIYLCSAEGLQEAEAFFGQGTRLTVV.

The V and J genes are TRBV21-1 and TRBJ1-5; the table assigns TRBD1, which was not confirmed against the DNA. TRBV21-1 is flagged as a pseudogene. This CDR3 is built from 19 residues. As DNA, the CDR3 is TGTGCCAGCAGCAAAGGCATGGGGGTCAGGGGGACCGATCATCAGCCCCAGCATTTT. Amino acid sequence: CASSKGMGVRGTDHQPQHF.

The chain joins TRBV5-4 to TRBJ2-5; tentatively, D is TRBD1 (5 bases). Germline lookup yields CDR1 SGHNT and CDR2 YYREEE (reference sequence). This CDR3 contains 14 residues. V lost 4 bases and J lost 1, with 11 bases in between. The CDR3 spells CASSGADLQETQYF. The DNA for the CDR3 is TGTGCCAGCAGCGGGGCAGATCTCCAAGAGACCCAGTACTTC.

V is TRBV2 and J is TRBJ1-1, with unresolved D. Trimming removed 7 bases from V and 1 base from J, with 10 bases in between. Germline loops: CDR1 SNHLY, CDR2 FYNNEI. CDR3 size: 13 residues. The CDR3 DNA follows: TGTGCCAGCATTTTTGCGTCGAACACTGAAGCTTTCTTT. This sequence encodes CASIFASNTEAFF.

This clone came up once. The V and J genes are TRBV19 and TRBJ1-5; no reliable D call. Germline loops: CDR1 LNHDA, CDR2 SQIVND (reference sequence). The CDR3 covers 16 residues. V was shortened by 4 bases and J by 2 bases, with 15 bases between the two germline ends. The CDR3 nucleotides read TGTGCCAGTAGTACTCGGGGAGGGCTAGGCAATCAGCCCCAGCATTTT. It translates to CASSTRGGLGNQPQHF.

The V gene is TRBV28, the J gene TRBJ1-5; 7 bases match TRBD1. Germline assignment: CDR1 MDHEN and CDR2 SYDVKM. This CDR3 has 14 residues. The V and J ends lost 7 bases and 2 bases, in that order; junction bases with no gene match: 5. The CDR3 spells CASNRDSRNQPQHF. Here the CDR3 DNA reads TGTGCCAGCAATCGGGACAGCCGCAATCAGCCCCAGCATTTT. The complete variable domain, with remaining parts taken from reference TRBV28 and TRBJ1-5, reads DVKVTQSSRYLVKRTGEKVFLECVQDMDHENMFWYRQDPGLGLRLIYFSYDVKMKEKGDIPEGYSVSREKKERFSLILESASTNQTSMYLCASNRDSRNQPQHFGDGTRLSIL.

This clone was recorded only once. This chain uses TRBV13 with TRBJ2-1; TRBD2 agrees at 11 bases. The trim removed 4 bases at V and 4 bases at J, leaving 3 bases unmatched. The CDR3 has 15 amino acids. From germline, CDR1 is PRHDT and CDR2 FYEKMQ (reference sequence). The CDR3 DNA reads TGTGCCAGCAGCTCGAGGACTAGCGGGTACAATGAGCAGTTCTTC. Residues: CASSSRTSGYNEQFF.

Details on this clone: The junction departs from the called germline gene at one end, perhaps through a read error. The chain links TRBV4-2 to TRBJ2-5; tentative D call: TRBD2 (6 bases). The germline gives CDR1 LGHNA, CDR2 YNFKEQ. This CDR3 is 16 amino acids long. CDR3 sequence reads: CASGQDQGVGGVTQYF. The CDR3 coding sequence is TGTGCCAGCGGCCAAGATCAAGGGGTGGGGGGAGTGACCCAGTACTTC.